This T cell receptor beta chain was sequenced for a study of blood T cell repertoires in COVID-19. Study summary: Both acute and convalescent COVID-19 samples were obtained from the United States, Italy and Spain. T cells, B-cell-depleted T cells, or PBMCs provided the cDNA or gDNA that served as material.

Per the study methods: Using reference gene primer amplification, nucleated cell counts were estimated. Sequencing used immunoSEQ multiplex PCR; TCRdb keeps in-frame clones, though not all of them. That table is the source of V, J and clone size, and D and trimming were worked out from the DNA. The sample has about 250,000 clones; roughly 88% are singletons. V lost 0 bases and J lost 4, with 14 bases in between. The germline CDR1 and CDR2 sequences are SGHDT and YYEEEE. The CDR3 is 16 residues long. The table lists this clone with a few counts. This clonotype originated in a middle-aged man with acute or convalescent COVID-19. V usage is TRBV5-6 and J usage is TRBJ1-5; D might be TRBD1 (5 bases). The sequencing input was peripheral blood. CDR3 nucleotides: TGTGCCAGCAGCTTGGGATCGAGGCAGGGAAATCAGCCCCAGCATTTT. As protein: CASSLGSRQGNQPQHF.